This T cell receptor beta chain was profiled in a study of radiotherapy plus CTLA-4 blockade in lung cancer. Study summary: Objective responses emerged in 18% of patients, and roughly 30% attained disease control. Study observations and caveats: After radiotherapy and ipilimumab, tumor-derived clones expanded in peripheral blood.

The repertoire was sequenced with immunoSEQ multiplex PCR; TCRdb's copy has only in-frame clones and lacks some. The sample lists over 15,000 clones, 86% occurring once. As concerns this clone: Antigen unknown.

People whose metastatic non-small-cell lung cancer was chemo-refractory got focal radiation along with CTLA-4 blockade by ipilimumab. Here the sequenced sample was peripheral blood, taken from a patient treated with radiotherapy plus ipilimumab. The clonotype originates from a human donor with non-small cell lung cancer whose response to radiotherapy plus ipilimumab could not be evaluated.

CDR3 protein: CASSPGEDYQPQHF. CDR3 in DNA: TGCGCCAGCAGCCCCGGGGAGGACTATCAGCCCCAGCATTTT. The chain carries TRBV5-1 and TRBJ1-5; D is uncertain. Germline V CDR1 and CDR2: SGHRS, YFSETQ. The CDR3 extends over 14 amino acids. V was shortened by 4 bases and J by 5 bases, with 13 bases between the two germline ends.